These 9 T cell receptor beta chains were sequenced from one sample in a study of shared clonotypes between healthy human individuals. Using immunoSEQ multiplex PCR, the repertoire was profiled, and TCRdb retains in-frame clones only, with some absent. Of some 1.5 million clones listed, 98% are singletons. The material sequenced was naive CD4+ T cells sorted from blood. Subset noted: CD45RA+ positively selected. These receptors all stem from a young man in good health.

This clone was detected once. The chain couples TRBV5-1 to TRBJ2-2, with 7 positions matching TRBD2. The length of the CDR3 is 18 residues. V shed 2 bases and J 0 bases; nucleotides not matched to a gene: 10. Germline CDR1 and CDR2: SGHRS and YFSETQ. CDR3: CASSFSSASGSNTGELFF. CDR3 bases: TGCGCCAGCAGCTTCTCGTCGGCTAGCGGATCGAACACCGGGGAGCTGTTTTTT.

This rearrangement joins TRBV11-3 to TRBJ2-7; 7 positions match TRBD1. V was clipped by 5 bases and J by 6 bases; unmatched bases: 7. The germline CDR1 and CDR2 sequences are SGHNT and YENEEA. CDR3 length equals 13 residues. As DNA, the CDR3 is TGTGCCAGCAGCGTGACAGGGCCAAGCGAGCAGTACTTC. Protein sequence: CASSVTGPSEQYF.

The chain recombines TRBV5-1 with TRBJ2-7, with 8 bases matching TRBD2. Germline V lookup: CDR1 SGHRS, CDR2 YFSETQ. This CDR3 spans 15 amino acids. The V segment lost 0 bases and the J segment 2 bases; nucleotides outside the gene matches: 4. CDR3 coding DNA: TGCGCCAGCAGCTTGGGTGGGACTAGACCCTACGAGCAGTACTTC. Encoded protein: CASSLGGTRPYEQYF.

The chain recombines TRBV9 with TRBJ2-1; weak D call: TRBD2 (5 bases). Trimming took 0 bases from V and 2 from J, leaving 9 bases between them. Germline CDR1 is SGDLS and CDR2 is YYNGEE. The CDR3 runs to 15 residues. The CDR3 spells CASSVGLAPYNEQFF. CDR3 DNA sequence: TGTGCCAGCAGCGTAGGGCTAGCCCCCTACAATGAGCAGTTCTTC.

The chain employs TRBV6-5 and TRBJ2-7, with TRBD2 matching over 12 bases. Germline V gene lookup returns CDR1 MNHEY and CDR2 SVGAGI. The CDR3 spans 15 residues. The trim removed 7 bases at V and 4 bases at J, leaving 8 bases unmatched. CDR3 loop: CASMLTSGSRYEQYF. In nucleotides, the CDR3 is TGTGCCAGCATGTTGACTAGCGGGAGCCGTTACGAGCAGTACTTC.

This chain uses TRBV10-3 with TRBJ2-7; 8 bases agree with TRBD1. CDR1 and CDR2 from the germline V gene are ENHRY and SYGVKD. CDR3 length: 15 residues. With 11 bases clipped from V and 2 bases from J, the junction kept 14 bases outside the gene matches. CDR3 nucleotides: TGTGCCTCCGGCCCCGGAAGACAGGGGCCCTACGAGCAGTACTTC. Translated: CASGPGRQGPYEQYF.

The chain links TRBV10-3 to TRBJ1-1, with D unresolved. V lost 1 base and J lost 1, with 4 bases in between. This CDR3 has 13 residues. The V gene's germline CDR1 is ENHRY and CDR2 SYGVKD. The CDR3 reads CAISELGNTEAFF. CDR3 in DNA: TGTGCCATCAGTGAGTTGGGGAACACTGAAGCTTTCTTT.

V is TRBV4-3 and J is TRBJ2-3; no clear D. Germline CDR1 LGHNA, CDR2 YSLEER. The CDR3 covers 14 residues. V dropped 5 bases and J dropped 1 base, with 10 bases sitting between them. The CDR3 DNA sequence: TGCGCCAGCAGCGGGCGGCAAGGCACAGATACGCAGTATTTT. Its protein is CASSGRQGTDTQYF.

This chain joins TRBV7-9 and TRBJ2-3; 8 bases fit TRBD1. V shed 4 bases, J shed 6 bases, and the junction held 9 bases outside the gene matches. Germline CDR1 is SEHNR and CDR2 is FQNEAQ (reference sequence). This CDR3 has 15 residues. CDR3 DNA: TGTGCCAGCAGCTACCCAGGACAGGGATTGGATACGCAGTATTTT. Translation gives CASSYPGQGLDTQYF.